This T cell receptor (beta chain) was sequenced during a study of T cell repertoires in cytomegalovirus infection. General study results and limits: People with CMV and the relevant HLA were identified by cumulative public TCR beta family frequency. HLA-C-restricted CMV clonotypes gave the most frequent clonotype in two of eight donors.

With regard to this clonotype: Its antigen is as yet unknown.

TCRdb reprocessed the reads via MiXCR and lists one record per CDR3 protein. This sample has 680,000 or so distinct CDR3 sequences; around 32% occur once, and the top ten carry 15% to 20%. The trim removed 5 bases at V and 3 bases at J, leaving 8 bases unmatched. The CDR3 is 16 amino acids. Germline CDR1 and CDR2: SGHTA and FQGNSA. Specimen: cultured PBMCs, collected from culture after CMV antigen stimulation. This sequence joins TRBV7-2 and TRBJ1-5; 9 bases line up with TRBD1. The clonotype comes from a human donor in good health (CMV status not recorded). Some clones in this sample may be carry-over from other donors' samples. The CDR3 DNA reads TGTGCCAGCAGCCTGGGGACAGGGATGATCAATCAGCCCCAGCATTTT. Protein product: CASSLGTGMINQPQHF.